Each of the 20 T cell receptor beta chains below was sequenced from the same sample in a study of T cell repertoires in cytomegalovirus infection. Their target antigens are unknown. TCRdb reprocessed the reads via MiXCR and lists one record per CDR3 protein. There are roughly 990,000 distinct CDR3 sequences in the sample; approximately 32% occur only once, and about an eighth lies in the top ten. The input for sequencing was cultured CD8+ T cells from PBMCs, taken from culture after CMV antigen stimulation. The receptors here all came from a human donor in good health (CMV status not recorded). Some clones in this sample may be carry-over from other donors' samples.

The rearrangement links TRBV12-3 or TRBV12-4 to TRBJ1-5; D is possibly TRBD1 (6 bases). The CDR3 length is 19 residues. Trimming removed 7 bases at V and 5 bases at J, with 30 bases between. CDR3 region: CASNFINRDTATQDQPQHF. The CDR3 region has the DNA TGTGCCAGCAATTTCATCAACCGGGACACAGCTACGCAGGATCAGCCCCAGCATTTT.

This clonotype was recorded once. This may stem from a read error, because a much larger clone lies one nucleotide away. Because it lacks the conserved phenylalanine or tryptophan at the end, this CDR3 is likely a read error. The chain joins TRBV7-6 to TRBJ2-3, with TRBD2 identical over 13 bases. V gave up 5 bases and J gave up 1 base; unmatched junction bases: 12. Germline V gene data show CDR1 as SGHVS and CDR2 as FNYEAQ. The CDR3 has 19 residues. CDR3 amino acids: CASSLQTSGGPVGTDTQYL. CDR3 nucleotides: TGTGCCAGCAGCCTCCAGACTAGCGGGGGGCCCGTGGGCACAGATACGCAGTATTTG.

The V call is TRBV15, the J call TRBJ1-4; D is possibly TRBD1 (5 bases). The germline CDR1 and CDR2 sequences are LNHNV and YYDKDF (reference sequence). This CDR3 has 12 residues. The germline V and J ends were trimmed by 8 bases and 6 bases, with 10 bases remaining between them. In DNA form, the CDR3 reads TGTGCCACCGGTGACAGTTATGAAAAACTGTTTTTT. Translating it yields CATGDSYEKLFF.

The CDR3 is CASRPGGGARTDTQYF. CDR3 coding DNA: TGTGCCAGCAGGCCTGGGGGGGGGGCCCGCACAGATACGCAGTATTTT. The chain has TRBV11-2 and TRBJ2-3; TRBD2 might be the D (7 bases). The V gene's germline CDR1 is SGHAT and CDR2 FQNNGV. Trimming left V 6 bases short and J 1 base short, with 17 bases between. The CDR3 totals 16 residues.

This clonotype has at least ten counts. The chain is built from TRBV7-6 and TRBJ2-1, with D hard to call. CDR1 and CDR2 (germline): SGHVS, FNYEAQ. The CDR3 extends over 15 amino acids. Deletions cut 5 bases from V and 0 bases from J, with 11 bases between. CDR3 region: CASSPRTDSYNEQFF. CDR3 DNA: TGTGCCAGCAGCCCTAGGACGGACTCCTACAATGAGCAGTTCTTC. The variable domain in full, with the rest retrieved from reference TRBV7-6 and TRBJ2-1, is GAGVSQSPRYKVTKRGQDVALRCDPISGHVSLYWYRQALGQGPEFLTYFNYEAQQDKSGLPNDRFSAERPEGSISTLTIQRTEQRDSAMYRCASSPRTDSYNEQFFGPGTRLTVL.

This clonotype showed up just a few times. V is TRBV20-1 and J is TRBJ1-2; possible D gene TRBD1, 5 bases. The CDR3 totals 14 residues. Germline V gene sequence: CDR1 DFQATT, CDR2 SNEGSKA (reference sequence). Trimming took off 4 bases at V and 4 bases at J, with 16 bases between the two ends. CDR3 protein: CSANSGGRSYGYTF. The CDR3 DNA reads TGCAGTGCTAACTCCGGGGGAAGGAGCTATGGCTACACCTTC.

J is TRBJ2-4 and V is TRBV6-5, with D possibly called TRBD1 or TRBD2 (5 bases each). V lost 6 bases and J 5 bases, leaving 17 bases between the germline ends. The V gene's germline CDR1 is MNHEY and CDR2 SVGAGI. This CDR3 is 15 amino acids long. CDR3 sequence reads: CASRDSLGTQNIQYF. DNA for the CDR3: TGTGCCAGCAGGGATTCATTGGGGACCCAAAACATTCAGTACTTC.

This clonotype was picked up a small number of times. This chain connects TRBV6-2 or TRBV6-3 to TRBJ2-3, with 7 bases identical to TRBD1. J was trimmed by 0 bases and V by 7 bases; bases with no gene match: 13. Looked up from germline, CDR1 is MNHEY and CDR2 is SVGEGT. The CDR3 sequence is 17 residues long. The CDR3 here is CASIKSGDRVSTDTQYF. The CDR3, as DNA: TGTGCCAGCATCAAATCAGGCGACAGGGTCAGCACAGATACGCAGTATTTT.

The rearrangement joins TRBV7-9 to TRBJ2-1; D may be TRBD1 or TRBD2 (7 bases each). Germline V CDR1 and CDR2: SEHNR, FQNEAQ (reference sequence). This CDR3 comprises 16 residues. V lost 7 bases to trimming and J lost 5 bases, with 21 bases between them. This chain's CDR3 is CASTPGGGGLDNEQFF. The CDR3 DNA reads TGTGCCAGCACCCCAGGGGGGGGGGGCCTGGACAATGAGCAGTTCTTC.

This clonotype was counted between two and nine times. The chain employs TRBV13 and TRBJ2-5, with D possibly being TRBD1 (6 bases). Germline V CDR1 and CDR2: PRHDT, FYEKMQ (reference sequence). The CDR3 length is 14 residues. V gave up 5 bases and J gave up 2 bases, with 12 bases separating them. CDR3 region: CASSPRGYQETQYF. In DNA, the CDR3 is TGTGCCAGCAGCCCCAGGGGTTATCAAGAGACCCAGTACTTC. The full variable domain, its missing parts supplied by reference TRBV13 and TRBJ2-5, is AAGVIQSPRHLIKEKRETATLKCYPIPRHDTVYWYQQGPGQDPQFLISFYEKMQSDKGSIPDRFSAQQFSDYHSELNMSSLELGDSALYFCASSPRGYQETQYFGPGTRLLVL.

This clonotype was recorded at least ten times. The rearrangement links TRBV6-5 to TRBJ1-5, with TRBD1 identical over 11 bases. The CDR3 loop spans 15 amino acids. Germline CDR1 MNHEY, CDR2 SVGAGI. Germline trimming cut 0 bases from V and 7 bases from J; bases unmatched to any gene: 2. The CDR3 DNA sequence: TGTGCCAGCAGTTACTCGGGACAGGGGGGACAGCCCCAGCATTTT. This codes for CASSYSGQGGQPQHF.

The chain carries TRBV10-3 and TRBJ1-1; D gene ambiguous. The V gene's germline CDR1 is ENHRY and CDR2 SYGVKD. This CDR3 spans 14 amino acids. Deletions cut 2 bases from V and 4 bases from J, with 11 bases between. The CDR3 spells CAISEAGIATEAFF. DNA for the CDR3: TGTGCCATCAGTGAGGCAGGTATTGCCACTGAAGCTTTCTTT.

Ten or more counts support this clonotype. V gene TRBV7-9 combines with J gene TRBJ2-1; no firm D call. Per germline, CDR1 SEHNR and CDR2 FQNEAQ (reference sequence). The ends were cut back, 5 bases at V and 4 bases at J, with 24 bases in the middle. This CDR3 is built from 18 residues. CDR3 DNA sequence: TGTGCCAGCAGCCCCAGTCTCCGCTCTGTTACAAATTACAATGAGCAGTTCTTC. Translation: CASSPSLRSVTNYNEQFF.

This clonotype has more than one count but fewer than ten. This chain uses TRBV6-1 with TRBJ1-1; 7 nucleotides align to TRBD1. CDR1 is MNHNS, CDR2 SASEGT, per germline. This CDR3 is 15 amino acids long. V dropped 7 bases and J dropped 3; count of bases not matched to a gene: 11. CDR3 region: CASNAGGYSDTEAFF. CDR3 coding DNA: TGTGCCAGCAACGCAGGGGGATATTCGGACACTGAAGCTTTCTTT.

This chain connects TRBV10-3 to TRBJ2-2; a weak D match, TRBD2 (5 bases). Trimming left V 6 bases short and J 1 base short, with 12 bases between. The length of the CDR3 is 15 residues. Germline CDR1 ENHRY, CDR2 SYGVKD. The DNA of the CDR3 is TGTGCCATCAGAGTCGGGGTGAAGAACACCGGGGAGCTGTTTTTT. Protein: CAIRVGVKNTGELFF.

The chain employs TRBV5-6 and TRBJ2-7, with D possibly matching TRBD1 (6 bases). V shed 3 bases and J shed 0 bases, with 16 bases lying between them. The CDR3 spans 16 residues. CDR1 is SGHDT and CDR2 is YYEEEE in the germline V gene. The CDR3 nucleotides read TGTGCCAGCAGCTCCTTACCGACAGGTATCTCCTACGAGCAGTACGTC. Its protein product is CASSSLPTGISYEQYV.

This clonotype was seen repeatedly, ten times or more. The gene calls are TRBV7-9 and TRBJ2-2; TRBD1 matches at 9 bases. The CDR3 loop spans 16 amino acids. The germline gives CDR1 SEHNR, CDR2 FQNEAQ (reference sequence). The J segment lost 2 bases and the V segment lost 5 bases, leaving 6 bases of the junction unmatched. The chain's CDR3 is CASSPRDRANTGELFF. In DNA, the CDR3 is TGTGCCAGCAGCCCGCGGGACAGGGCCAACACCGGGGAGCTGTTTTTT.

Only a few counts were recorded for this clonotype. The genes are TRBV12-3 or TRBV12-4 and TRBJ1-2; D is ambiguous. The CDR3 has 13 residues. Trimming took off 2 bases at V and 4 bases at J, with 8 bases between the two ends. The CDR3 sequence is CASSLTQFYGYTF. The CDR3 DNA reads TGTGCCAGCAGTTTAACGCAGTTCTATGGCTACACCTTC.

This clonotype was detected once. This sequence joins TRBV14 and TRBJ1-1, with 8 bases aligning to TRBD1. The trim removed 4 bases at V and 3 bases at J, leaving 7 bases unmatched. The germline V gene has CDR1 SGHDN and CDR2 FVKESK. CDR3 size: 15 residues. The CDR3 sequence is CASSPYRGMDTEAFF. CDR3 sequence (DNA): TGTGCCAGCAGCCCCTACAGGGGGATGGACACTGAAGCTTTCTTT.

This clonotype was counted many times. The CDR3: CASSLKGTGNSPLHF. The CDR3 DNA reads TGTGCCAGCAGCTTAAAGGGGACAGGGAATTCACCCCTCCACTTT. The chain combines TRBV7-9 with TRBJ1-6; 9 nucleotides align to TRBD1. The trim removed 2 bases at V and 7 bases at J, leaving 3 bases unmatched. The CDR3 has 15 residues. The germline V gene encodes CDR1 SEHNR and CDR2 FQNEAQ (reference sequence).